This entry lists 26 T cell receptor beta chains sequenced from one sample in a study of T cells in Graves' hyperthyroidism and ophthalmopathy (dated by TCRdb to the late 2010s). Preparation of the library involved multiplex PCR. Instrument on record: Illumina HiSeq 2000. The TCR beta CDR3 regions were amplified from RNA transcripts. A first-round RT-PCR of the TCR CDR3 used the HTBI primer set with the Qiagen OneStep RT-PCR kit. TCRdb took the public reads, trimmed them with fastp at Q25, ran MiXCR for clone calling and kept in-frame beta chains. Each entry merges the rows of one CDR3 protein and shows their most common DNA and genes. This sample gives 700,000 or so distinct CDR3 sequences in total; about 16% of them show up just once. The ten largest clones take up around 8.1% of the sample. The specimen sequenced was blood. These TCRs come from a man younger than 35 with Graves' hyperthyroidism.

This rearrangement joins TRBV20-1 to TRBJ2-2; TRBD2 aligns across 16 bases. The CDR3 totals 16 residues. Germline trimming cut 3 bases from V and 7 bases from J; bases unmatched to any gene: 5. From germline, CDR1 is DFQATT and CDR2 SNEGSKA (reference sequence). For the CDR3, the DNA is TGCAGTGCTAGGGCTGGGACTAGCGGGAGGGTCGGGGAGCTGTTTTTT. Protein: CSARAGTSGRVGELFF.

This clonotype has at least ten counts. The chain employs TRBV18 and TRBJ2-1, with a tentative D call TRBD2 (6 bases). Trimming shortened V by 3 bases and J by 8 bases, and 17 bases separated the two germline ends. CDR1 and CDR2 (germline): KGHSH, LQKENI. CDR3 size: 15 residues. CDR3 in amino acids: CASSPVGSGSDEQFF. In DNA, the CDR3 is TGTGCCAGCTCACCGGTCGGTAGCGGAAGCGATGAGCAGTTCTTC.

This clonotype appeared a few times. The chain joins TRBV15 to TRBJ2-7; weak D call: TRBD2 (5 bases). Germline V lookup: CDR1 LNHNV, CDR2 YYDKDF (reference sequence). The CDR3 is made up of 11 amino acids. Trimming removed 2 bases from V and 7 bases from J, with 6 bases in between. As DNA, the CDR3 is TGTGCCACCAGCAGAACGGGGGAGCAGTACTTC. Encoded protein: CATSRTGEQYF.

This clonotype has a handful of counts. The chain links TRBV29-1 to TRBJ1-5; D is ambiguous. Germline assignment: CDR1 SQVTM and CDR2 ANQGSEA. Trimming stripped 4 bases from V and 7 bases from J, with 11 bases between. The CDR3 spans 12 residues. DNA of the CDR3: TGCAGCGTTGGCACAGCCGGCCAGCCCCAGCATTTT. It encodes CSVGTAGQPQHF.

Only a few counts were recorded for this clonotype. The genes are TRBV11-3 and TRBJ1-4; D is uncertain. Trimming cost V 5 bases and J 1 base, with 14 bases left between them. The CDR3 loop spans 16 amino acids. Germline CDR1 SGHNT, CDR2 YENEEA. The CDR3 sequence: CASSPGGPGTNEKLFF. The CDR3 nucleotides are TGTGCCAGCAGCCCCGGCGGCCCGGGAACTAATGAAAAACTGTTTTTT.

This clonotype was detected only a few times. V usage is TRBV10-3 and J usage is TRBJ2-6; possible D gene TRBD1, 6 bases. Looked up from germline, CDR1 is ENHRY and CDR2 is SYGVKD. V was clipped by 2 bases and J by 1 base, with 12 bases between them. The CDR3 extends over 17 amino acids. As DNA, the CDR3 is TGTGCCATCAGTGAGCTCAAAGGGGGTTCTGGGGCCAACGTCCTGACTTTC. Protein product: CAISELKGGSGANVLTF.

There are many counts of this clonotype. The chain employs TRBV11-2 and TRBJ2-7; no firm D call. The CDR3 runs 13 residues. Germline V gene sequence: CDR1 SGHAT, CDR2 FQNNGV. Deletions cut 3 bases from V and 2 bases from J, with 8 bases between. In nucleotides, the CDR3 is TGTGCCAGCAGCTTTGGGCCAACCTACGAGCAGTACTTC. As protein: CASSFGPTYEQYF.

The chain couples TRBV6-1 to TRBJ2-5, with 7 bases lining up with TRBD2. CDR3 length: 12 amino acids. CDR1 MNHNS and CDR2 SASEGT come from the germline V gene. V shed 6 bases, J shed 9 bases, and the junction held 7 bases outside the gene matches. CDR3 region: CASSLPSGAQYF. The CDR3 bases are TGTGCCAGCAGCCTTCCCAGCGGGGCCCAGTACTTC.

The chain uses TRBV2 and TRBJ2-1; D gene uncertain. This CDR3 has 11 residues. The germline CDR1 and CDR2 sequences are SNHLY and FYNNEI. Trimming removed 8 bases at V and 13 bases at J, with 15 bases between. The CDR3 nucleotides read TGTGCCAGCGGGCAAGAGGTCCAACAGTTCTTC. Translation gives CASGQEVQQFF.

The CDR3: CSAQKRGGNGGYTF. The DNA for the CDR3 is TGCAGCGCCCAAAAGCGGGGGGGAAACGGAGGCTACACCTTC. V usage is TRBV29-1 and J usage is TRBJ1-2, with a tentative D call TRBD1 (5 bases). This CDR3 region has 14 residues. The V gene's germline CDR1 is SQVTM and CDR2 ANQGSEA. V lost 7 bases and J lost 8, with 23 bases in between.

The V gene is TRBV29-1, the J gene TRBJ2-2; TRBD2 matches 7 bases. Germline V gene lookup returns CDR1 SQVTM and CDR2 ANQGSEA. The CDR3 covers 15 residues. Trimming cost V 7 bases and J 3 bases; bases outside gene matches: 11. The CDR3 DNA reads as TGCAGCGCCCGAGGAGGGAGGGAGGACACCGGGGAGCTGTTTTTT. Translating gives CSARGGREDTGELFF.

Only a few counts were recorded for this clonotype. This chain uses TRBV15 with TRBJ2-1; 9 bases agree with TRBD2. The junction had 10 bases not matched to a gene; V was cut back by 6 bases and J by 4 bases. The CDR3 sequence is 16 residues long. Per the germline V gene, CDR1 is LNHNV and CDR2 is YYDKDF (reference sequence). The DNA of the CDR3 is TGTGCCACCAGTCGCGGGAGGGCAGCAGTTTACAATGAGCAGTTCTTC. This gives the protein CATSRGRAAVYNEQFF.

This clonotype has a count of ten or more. CDR3: CASSFPSTGTEETQYF. The CDR3 coding sequence is TGTGCCAGCAGCTTCCCCTCGACCGGGACAGAAGAGACCCAGTACTTC. The V gene is TRBV11-3, the J gene TRBJ2-5, with 7 nucleotides matching TRBD1. CDR1 and CDR2 (germline): SGHNT, YENEEA. Trimming cost V 3 bases and J 3 bases; bases outside gene matches: 10. CDR3 size: 16 residues.

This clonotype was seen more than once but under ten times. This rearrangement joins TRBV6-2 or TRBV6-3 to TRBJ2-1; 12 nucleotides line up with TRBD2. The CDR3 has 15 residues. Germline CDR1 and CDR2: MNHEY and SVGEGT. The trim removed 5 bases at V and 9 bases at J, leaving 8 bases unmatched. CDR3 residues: CASSPRLAGDSEQFF. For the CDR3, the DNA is TGTGCCAGCAGTCCTCGACTAGCGGGAGACAGTGAGCAGTTCTTC.

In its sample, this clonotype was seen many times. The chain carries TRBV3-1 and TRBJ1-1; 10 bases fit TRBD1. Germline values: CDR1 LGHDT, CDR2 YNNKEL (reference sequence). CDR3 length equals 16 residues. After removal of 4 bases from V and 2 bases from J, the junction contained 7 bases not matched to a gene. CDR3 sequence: CASSPGTGASNTEAFF. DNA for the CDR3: TGTGCCAGCAGCCCCGGGACAGGGGCTAGTAACACTGAAGCTTTCTTT. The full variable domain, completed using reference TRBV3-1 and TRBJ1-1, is DTAVSQTPKYLVTQMGNDKSIKCEQNLGHDTMYWYKQDSKKFLKIMFSYNNKELIINETVPNRFSPKSPDKAHLNLHINSLELGDSAVYFCASSPGTGASNTEAFFGQGTRLTVV.

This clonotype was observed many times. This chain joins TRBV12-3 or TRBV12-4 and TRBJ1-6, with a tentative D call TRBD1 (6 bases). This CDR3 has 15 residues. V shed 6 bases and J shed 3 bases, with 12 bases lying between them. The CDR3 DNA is TGTGCCAGCAGCCCTATGACAGGCTATAATTCACCCCTCCACTTT. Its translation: CASSPMTGYNSPLHF.

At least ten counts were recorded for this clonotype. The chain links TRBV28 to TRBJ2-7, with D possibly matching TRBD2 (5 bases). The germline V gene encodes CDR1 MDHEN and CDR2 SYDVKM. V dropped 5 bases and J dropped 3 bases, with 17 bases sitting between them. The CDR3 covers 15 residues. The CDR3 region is CASSDGLALSYEQYF. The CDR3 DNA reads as TGTGCCAGCAGTGACGGGCTAGCTCTAAGCTACGAGCAGTACTTC.

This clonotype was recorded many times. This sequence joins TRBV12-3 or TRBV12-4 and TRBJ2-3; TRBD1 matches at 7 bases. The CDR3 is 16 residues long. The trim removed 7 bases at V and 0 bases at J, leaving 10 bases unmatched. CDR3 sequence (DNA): TGTGCCAGCACCACCCAGGGGGTGGGTAGCACAGATACGCAGTATTTT. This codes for CASTTQGVGSTDTQYF.

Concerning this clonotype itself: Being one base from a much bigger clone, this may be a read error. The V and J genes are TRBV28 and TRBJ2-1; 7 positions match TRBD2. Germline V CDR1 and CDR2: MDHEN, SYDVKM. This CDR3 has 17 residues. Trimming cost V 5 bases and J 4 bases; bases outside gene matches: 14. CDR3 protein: CASSHPTGAGVYNEQFF. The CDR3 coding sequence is TGTGCCAGCAGTCACCCCACCGGTGCGGGAGTTTACAATGAGCAGTTCTTC.

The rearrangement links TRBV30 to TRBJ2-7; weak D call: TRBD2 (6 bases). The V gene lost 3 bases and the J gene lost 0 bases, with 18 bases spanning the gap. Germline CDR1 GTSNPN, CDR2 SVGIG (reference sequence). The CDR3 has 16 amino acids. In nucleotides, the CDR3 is TGTGCCTGGAGGGGGTACGGGGGACGTCCCTCCTACGAGCAGTACTTC. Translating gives CAWRGYGGRPSYEQYF. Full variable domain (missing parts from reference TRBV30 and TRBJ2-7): SQTIHQWPATLVQPVGSPLSLECTVEGTSNPNLYWYRQAAGRGLQLLFYSVGIGQISSEVPQNLSASRPQDRQFILSSKKLLLSDSGFYLCAWRGYGGRPSYEQYFGPGTRLTVT.

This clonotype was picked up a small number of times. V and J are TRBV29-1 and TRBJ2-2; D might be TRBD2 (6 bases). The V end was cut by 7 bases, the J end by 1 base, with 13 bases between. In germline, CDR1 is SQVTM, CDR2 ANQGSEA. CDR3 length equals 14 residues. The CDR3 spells CSATSPVNTGELFF. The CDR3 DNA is TGCAGCGCCACTAGCCCGGTGAACACCGGGGAGCTGTTTTTT.

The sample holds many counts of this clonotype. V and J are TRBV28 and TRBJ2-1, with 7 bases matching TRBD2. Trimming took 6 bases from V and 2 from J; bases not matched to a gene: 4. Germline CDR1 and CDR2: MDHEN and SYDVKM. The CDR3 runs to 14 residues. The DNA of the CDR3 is TGTGCCAGCAGGGCCAGCGGGGCCTACAATGAGCAGTTCTTC. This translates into CASRASGAYNEQFF.

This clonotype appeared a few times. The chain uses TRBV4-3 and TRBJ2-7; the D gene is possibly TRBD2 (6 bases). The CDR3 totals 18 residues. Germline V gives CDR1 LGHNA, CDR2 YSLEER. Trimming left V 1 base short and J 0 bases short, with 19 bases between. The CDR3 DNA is TGCGCCAGCAGCCAAGTATGGGAGCGGGCCCCCGACTCCTACGAGCAGTACTTC. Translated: CASSQVWERAPDSYEQYF.

The CDR3 protein is CASSSGDLTNEKLFF. In DNA form, the CDR3 reads TGTGCCAGCAGCTCAGGGGATCTAACTAATGAAAAACTGTTTTTT. The chain combines TRBV5-5 with TRBJ1-4; a weak D match, TRBD1 (6 bases). Between the trimmed V and J ends, which lost 3 bases and 1 base, there was a span of 10 bases. Germline-derived CDR1 and CDR2 are SGHKS and YYEKEE (reference sequence). This CDR3 spans 15 amino acids. The full variable domain, completed using reference TRBV5-5 and TRBJ1-4, is DAGVTQSPTHLIKTRGQQVTLRCSPISGHKSVSWYQQVLGQGPQFIFQYYEKEERGRGNFPDRFSARQFPNYSSELNVNALLLGDSALYLCASSSGDLTNEKLFFGSGTQLSVL.

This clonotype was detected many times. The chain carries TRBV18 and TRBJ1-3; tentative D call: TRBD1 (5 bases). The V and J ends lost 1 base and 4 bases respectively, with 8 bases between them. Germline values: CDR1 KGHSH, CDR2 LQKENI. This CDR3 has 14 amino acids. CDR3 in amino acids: CASSPRTTGNTIYF. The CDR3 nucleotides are TGTGCCAGCTCACCACGGACAACCGGAAACACCATATATTTT.

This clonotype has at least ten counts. The CDR3 coding sequence is TGTGCCAGCACCCCGGGGGCTAGCGGGTTCCCAGGGTACGAGCAGTACTTC. Its translation: CASTPGASGFPGYEQYF. The chain is built from TRBV28 and TRBJ2-7, with 8 bases aligning to TRBD2. The CDR3 length is 17 residues. CDR1 and CDR2 (germline): MDHEN, SYDVKM. V lost 7 bases, J lost 4 bases, and 18 bases stayed unmatched.